The source of this T cell receptor beta chain is a study of T cells after yellow fever vaccination. General study findings and limits: Contaminants from the bulk population, in the form of abundant clonotypes, could be found in FACS-sorted repertoires. Across the CD4 and CD8 compartments, a small share of clonotypes was present in both. The study re-detected most primary-vaccination clones after the booster (96% CD4, around 89% CD8).

The study made its TCR cDNA through 5'RACE template switching. That step introduced a universal primer site along with UMIs. TCRdb ran MiXCR on the 5' RACE reads and lists one entry per CDR3 protein. Of 620,000 or so distinct CDR3 sequences in the sample, about 17% were seen once. Notes on this clonotype: Its antigen is as yet unknown.

The V segment lost 5 bases and the J segment 4 bases; nucleotides outside the gene matches: 4. The germline CDR1 and CDR2 sequences are MNHEY and SVGEGT. This CDR3 contains 15 residues. The chain combines TRBV6-2 or TRBV6-3 with TRBJ1-6, with 8 bases matching TRBD1. The sample here was PBMCs, taken 5 to 6 days after the first yellow fever vaccination. This receptor was obtained from a man between 18 and 35 years old who received the YFV17D yellow fever vaccine. The CDR3 sequence: CASSRTGTYNSPLHF. For the CDR3, the DNA is TGTGCCAGCAGTCGGACAGGGACTTATAATTCACCCCTCCACTTT.